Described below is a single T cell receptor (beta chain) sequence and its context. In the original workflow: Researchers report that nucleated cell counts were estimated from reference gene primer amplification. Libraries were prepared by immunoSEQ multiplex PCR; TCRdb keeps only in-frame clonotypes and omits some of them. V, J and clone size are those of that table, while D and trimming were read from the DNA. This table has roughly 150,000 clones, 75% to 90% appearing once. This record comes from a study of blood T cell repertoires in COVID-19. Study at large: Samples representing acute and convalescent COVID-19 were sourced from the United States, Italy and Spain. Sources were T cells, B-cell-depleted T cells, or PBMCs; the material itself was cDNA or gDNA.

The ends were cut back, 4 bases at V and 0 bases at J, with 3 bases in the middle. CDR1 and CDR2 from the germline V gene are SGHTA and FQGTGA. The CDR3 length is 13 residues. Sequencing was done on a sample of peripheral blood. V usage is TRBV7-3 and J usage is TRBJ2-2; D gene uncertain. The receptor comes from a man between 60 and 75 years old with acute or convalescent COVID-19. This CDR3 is CASSSSNTGELFF. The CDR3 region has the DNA TGTGCCAGCAGCTCATCGAACACCGGGGAGCTGTTTTTT.